The source of this T cell receptor (beta chain) is a study of T cells in localized non-small cell lung cancer. Study-wide findings and caveats: Tumor showed lower T cell clonality than uninvolved adjacent lung, where it was highest. Heterogeneity within the tumor remains possible, as just one region underwent sequencing.

Libraries were prepared by immunoSEQ multiplex PCR; TCRdb keeps only in-frame clonotypes and omits some of them. The sample contains fewer than 45,000 clones, almost 90% of which appear only once. The sample holds a few counts of this clone. Its matching antigen is unknown. The germline gives CDR1 LNHNV, CDR2 YYDKDF (reference sequence). V gave up 1 base and J gave up 0 bases, with 13 bases separating them. The CDR3 is made up of 17 amino acids. Source: peripheral blood, taken before any cancer treatment. J is TRBJ2-1 and V is TRBV15; D is ambiguous. This receptor was obtained from a female donor over 55 with stage I squamous cell lung carcinoma. CDR3 region: CATSRVMTESSYNEQFF. The CDR3, as DNA: TGTGCCACCAGCAGAGTCATGACGGAGAGCTCCTACAATGAGCAGTTCTTC.